The rows below give T cell receptor beta chains drawn from one sample of a study of T cells in localized non-small cell lung cancer. Libraries were prepared by immunoSEQ multiplex PCR; TCRdb keeps only in-frame clonotypes and omits some of them. The sample comprises around 10,000 clones, 25% to 30% of which are singletons, and 5.2% rests with the top ten. The material sequenced was lung tumor tissue, taken before any cancer treatment. The receptors stem from a man between 40 and 70 years old with stage I lung adenocarcinoma. Both conserved end residues are part of each CDR3.

v_call	j_call	cdr3_aa
TRBV30	TRBJ1-1	CAWRAGILAFF
TRBV30	TRBJ2-5	CAWTHSNQETQYF
TRBV13	TRBJ2-3	CASSLAASTQYF
TRBV23-1	TRBJ2-3	CASRDRGTDTQYF
TRBV5-1	TRBJ1-2	CASSFGTASDGYTF
TRBV6-8	TRBJ2-1	CASSFLPPVRGPFNEQFF
TRBV5-1	TRBJ2-3	CASSLNHPATDTQYF
TRBV5-1	TRBJ2-2	CASSPNLAARNTGELFF
TRBV5-1	TRBJ2-3	CASSLERQGGRDTQYF
TRBV11-3	TRBJ1-1	CASSLGQGVNTEAFF
TRBV9	TRBJ2-3	CASSLVADTQYF
TRBV6-7	TRBJ2-7	CASSERDRVYEQYF
TRBV11-3	TRBJ1-1	CASSLVPGTFTEAFF
TRBV9	TRBJ1-4	CASSEKFEAGKLFF
TRBV7-8	TRBJ1-2	CASSLGGLYGYTF
TRBV6-8	TRBJ2-3	CASSPFDFTRRPDTQYF
TRBV9	TRBJ2-7	CASSVPPMNEQYF
TRBV19	TRBJ1-1	CASRPTGGGTEAFF
TRBV6-8	TRBJ1-2	CASSYSKLQGGYTF
TRBV29-1	TRBJ2-5	CSVPTGTGGETQYF
TRBV6-8	TRBJ2-1	CASSPTVITGYNEQFF
TRBV10-1	TRBJ1-1	CASSGVNTEAFF
TRBV9	TRBJ2-3	CASSVGGRDTQYF
TRBV11-3	TRBJ1-4	CASSLSGTGFKLFF
TRBV18	TRBJ1-3	CASSLREEQSGNTIYF
TRBV25-1	TRBJ1-1	CASSESLGVNTEAFF
TRBV11-3	TRBJ2-7	CASSLDRGSLSEQYF
TRBV28	TRBJ1-2	CASSSQNYGYTF
TRBV11-3	TRBJ2-2	CASSFGTGHTGELFF
TRBV6-8	TRBJ1-1	CASSSTGGLTEAFF
TRBV10-2	TRBJ1-4	CASWRQVEPEGTNEKLFF